This TCR beta chain appears in the sequencing data of a study of early T cells in non-severe SARS-CoV-2 infection. The overall study: Sequencing was performed on bulk RNA from unsorted whole blood, leaving chains unpaired.

The library protocol tagged individual cDNA molecules with unique molecular identifiers. From the 5' RACE reads, TCRdb called clonotypes with MiXCR, one entry per CDR3 protein. The data hold tens of thousands of distinct CDR3 sequences, with around 13% observed a single time. This clonotype occurred a few times. Its antigen is currently unknown. Study results and limitations: Matches to VDJdb favored anti-spike CD8 responses and missed private and CD4 specificities.

V was trimmed by 5 bases and J by 3 bases, leaving 5 bases between them. The CDR3 sequence is 11 residues long. Germline lookup yields CDR1 LGHDT and CDR2 YNNKEL (reference sequence). Sequencing was performed on whole blood, taken at baseline. The chain couples TRBV3-1 to TRBJ2-7; D gene ambiguous. This sequence was found in an adult who was a healthcare worker with PCR-confirmed SARS-CoV-2 infection or an uninfected control (not recorded which). In DNA form, the CDR3 reads TGTGCCAGCAGCTATTACTACGAGCAGTACTTC. Residues: CASSYYYEQYF.